The 5 T cell receptor beta chains below come from one sample, sequenced in a study of shared clonotypes between healthy human individuals. Only in-frame clones appear in the TCRdb table, and some are missing; sequencing was by immunoSEQ multiplex PCR. The table lists more than 550,000 clones, around 90% of them singletons, with about a third in the top ten. Material: memory CD8+ T cells from PBMCs. Subset: CD45RO+ cells pooled with CCR7-negative TemRA cells. These receptors were taken from a young man in good health. Some clones in this sample may be carry-over from other donors' samples.

V is TRBV5-1 and J is TRBJ2-1; D is possibly TRBD2 (6 bases). The germline V and J ends were trimmed by 5 bases and 0 bases, with 15 bases remaining between them. CDR3 length: 16 residues. CDR1 is SGHRS and CDR2 is YFSETQ in the germline V gene. Here the CDR3 reads CASSVVRESSYNEQFF. DNA for the CDR3: TGCGCCAGCAGTGTTGTTCGGGAGAGCTCCTACAATGAGCAGTTCTTC.

The chain carries TRBV28 and TRBJ2-1; 10 nucleotides align to TRBD1. The CDR3 runs to 14 residues. Germline V gene data show CDR1 as MDHEN and CDR2 as SYDVKM. Trimming took 8 bases from V and 4 from J; bases not matched to a gene: 5. This chain's CDR3 is CASGGTGVYNEQFF. CDR3 bases: TGTGCCAGCGGAGGGACAGGGGTATACAATGAGCAGTTCTTC.

The chain has TRBV5-1 and TRBJ2-5, with a tentative D call TRBD2 (5 bases). Trimming removed 5 bases at V and 5 bases at J, with 10 bases between. The CDR3 is 12 amino acids. Per the germline V gene, CDR1 is SGHRS and CDR2 is YFSETQ. Here the CDR3 DNA reads TGCGCCAGCAGTTTCAGAGGGGAGACCCAGTACTTC. Translated, it gives CASSFRGETQYF.

This chain joins TRBV7-3 and TRBJ2-2; possibly TRBD1 for D (6 bases). V lost 0 bases to trimming and J lost 3 bases, with 20 bases between them. There are 19 residues in the CDR3. Germline CDR1 SGHTA, CDR2 FQGTGA. As DNA, the CDR3 is TGTGCCAGCAGCTTAACGGGGGCCACGAGGTATTCGGACACCGGGGAGCTGTTTTTT. This translates into CASSLTGATRYSDTGELFF.

This clone occurred once. This chain uses TRBV10-2 with TRBJ2-7; unclear D gene. Trimming removed 4 bases at V and 2 bases at J, with 9 bases between. Germline V gene lookup returns CDR1 WSHSY and CDR2 SAAADI. CDR3 length equals 13 residues. CDR3 protein: CASSGGIPYEQYF. The CDR3, as DNA: TGCGCCAGCAGTGGTGGAATTCCCTACGAGCAGTACTTC.